The clone carrying this TCR beta chain was detected once. Its antigen is unknown. This specimen comes from a study of blood T cells in healthy people across ages. A second PCR, run for about 6 to 11 cycles, used a sample-barcoded 5' primer plus a J-beta primer mix. TCRdb re-called the 5' RACE reads with MiXCR, one entry per CDR3 protein. The sample has 550,000 to 650,000 distinct CDR3 sequences; about a quarter are singletons. The study's findings and limits: The unknown donor CMV status may have confounded expanded clonotype changes.

Germline V gene data show CDR1 as SGHNT and CDR2 as YYREEE (reference sequence). The CDR3 length is 15 residues. The V gene end was trimmed by 3 bases and the J gene end by 7 bases; junction bases not matched to a gene: 9. These data are also associated with another study on T cells of mothers and their children. That paper notes: The study recruited a few healthy Caucasian mothers and their six children as donors. Sequencing returned over 8 million TCR beta CDR3 reads per mother and about 3 million per child. Related mother-child pairs shared marginally more repertoire than unrelated pairs, though not significantly.

The chain links TRBV5-4 to TRBJ2-5; 10 bases fit TRBD1. Sequences were obtained from blood. The source is a boy aged 2 to 10 in good health. This chain's CDR3 is CASSSHLTGGGTQYF. Written as DNA, the CDR3 is TGTGCCAGCAGCTCTCACCTGACAGGGGGCGGGACCCAGTACTTC.